A single sample gave rise to the 24 T cell receptor beta chains below, sequenced in a study of cytomegalovirus exposure and HLA in healthy donors. The PCR employed 60 Vbeta primers together with 13 Jbeta primers. Using immunoSEQ multiplex PCR, the repertoire was profiled, and TCRdb retains in-frame clones only, with some absent. The profile shows approximately 190,000 clones, 70% of them singletons. Source material: PBMCs. Receptor source: a man between 35 and 55 years old in good health and CMV-seropositive.

In DNA form, the CDR3 reads TGTGCCAGCAGTTTTTCCCCGACCTTAGCGGGGGGGCCGGAATATGAGACCCAGTACTTC. This translates into CASSFSPTLAGGPEYETQYF. The chain joins TRBV27 to TRBJ2-5; 11 bases agree with TRBD2. Germline CDR1 is MNHEY and CDR2 is SMNVEV (reference sequence). The CDR3 is made up of 20 amino acids. Trimming took 3 bases from V and 5 from J; bases not matched to a gene: 20.

The chain has TRBV4-3 and TRBJ1-5; maybe TRBD1 (5 bases). The CDR3 has 16 amino acids. Trimming stripped 0 bases from V and 4 bases from J, with 13 bases between. Germline CDR1 LGHNA, CDR2 YSLEER. The CDR3 spells CASSQDAGASNQPQHF. The CDR3 bases are TGCGCCAGCAGCCAAGATGCTGGGGCTTCAAATCAGCCCCAGCATTTT.

The CDR3 sequence: CASSQSAGGYSNQPQHF. CDR3 DNA: TGTGCCAGCAGCCAATCAGCAGGCGGGTATAGCAATCAGCCCCAGCATTTT. The chain couples TRBV16 to TRBJ1-5; D not resolved. The CDR3 length is 17 residues. Germline CDR1 is KGHSY and CDR2 is FQNENV. Trimming shortened V by 0 bases and J by 0 bases, and 12 bases separated the two germline ends.

The chain has TRBV6-5 and TRBJ1-1; perhaps TRBD1 as D (6 bases). Trimming took off 2 bases at V and 3 bases at J, with 7 bases between the two ends. Germline CDR1 MNHEY, CDR2 SVGAGI. The length of the CDR3 is 13 residues. CDR3 in DNA: TGTGCCAGCAGTTACGCAGGGGACACTGAAGCTTTCTTT. Its protein product is CASSYAGDTEAFF.

The chain joins TRBV19 to TRBJ2-5; 7 bases align to TRBD2. Germline assignment: CDR1 LNHDA and CDR2 SQIVND (reference sequence). This CDR3 is 21 amino acids long. The J segment lost 2 bases and the V segment lost 3 bases, leaving 24 bases of the junction unmatched. CDR3 bases: TGTGCCAGTAGTATGGGAGGGGTGAGGTGGCAGAGGCCGGCGGAACAAGAGACCCAGTACTTC. Translating gives CASSMGGVRWQRPAEQETQYF. Combining the CDR3 with reference TRBV19 and TRBJ2-5 gives the whole variable domain DGGITQSPKYLFRKEGQNVTLSCEQNLNHDAMYWYRQDPGQGLRLIYYSQIVNDFQKGDIAEGYSVSREKKESFPLTVTSAQKNPTAFYLCASSMGGVRWQRPAEQETQYFGPGTRLLVL.

The chain recombines TRBV4-2 with TRBJ2-5; 10 nucleotides match TRBD2. Per germline, CDR1 LGHNA and CDR2 YNFKEQ. CDR3 length: 15 amino acids. V was clipped by 4 bases and J by 5 bases; unmatched bases: 7. The DNA of the CDR3 is TGTGCCAGCAGCCTCGAGCGGGGGGGCCAGGAGACCCAGTACTTC. Protein product: CASSLERGGQETQYF.

This clone was observed a handful of times. The chain combines TRBV10-2 with TRBJ2-5; D is perhaps TRBD1 (5 bases). The CDR3 consists of 14 residues. Germline V lookup: CDR1 WSHSY, CDR2 SAAADI. V lost 0 bases to trimming and J lost 5 bases, with 10 bases between them. CDR3 region: CASSESGAWETQYF. Here the CDR3 DNA reads TGCGCCAGCAGTGAGTCTGGGGCTTGGGAGACCCAGTACTTC.

This clone appeared a few times. As DNA, the CDR3 is TGTGCCAGCGCCGGGGGTGGGGTCCAAGAGACCCAGTACTTC. Residues: CASAGGGVQETQYF. This chain connects TRBV6-5 to TRBJ2-5; possibly TRBD2 for D (6 bases). The V end lost 8 bases, the J end lost 1 base, and 14 bases lay between the germline ends. CDR1 is MNHEY and CDR2 is SVGAGI in the germline V gene. The CDR3 is 14 amino acids.

The chain carries TRBV13 and TRBJ1-6; the D is unclear. Trimming left V 2 bases short and J 4 bases short, with 6 bases between. The CDR3 contains 14 residues. Germline V lookup: CDR1 PRHDT, CDR2 FYEKMQ (reference sequence). The CDR3 DNA is TGTGCCAGCAGCTTACAACAGTATAATTCACCCCTCCACTTT. It translates to CASSLQQYNSPLHF.

The chain is built from TRBV28 and TRBJ2-1, with 11 bases aligning to TRBD1. Trimming at V came to 8 bases and at J to 11 bases, leaving 11 bases not matched to a gene. The CDR3 sequence is 14 residues long. Germline CDR1 is MDHEN and CDR2 is SYDVKM. This CDR3 is CASLWTGGAGQQFF. DNA for the CDR3: TGTGCCAGCTTGTGGACAGGGGGCGCGGGTCAGCAGTTCTTC.

As concerns this clone: The limits of the CDR3 on the DNA are not certain, so only TCRdb's listed CDR3 is given. The V and J genes are TRBV21-1 and TRBJ2-2; the D call TRBD2 from the table was never checked on the DNA. TRBV21-1 corresponds to a pseudogene. Ends included, the CDR3 has 17 residues. CDR3 region: CASSYCVGRGITGELFF.

The V and J genes are TRBV4-3 and TRBJ2-3, with D tentatively TRBD2 (6 bases). Per the germline V gene, CDR1 is LGHNA and CDR2 is YSLEER. V gave up 0 bases and J gave up 0 bases, with 10 bases separating them. This CDR3 is built from 16 residues. The chain's CDR3 is CASSQDLASSTDTQYF. The CDR3 DNA follows: TGCGCCAGCAGCCAAGATCTAGCGTCTAGCACAGATACGCAGTATTTT.

J is TRBJ2-5 and V is TRBV10-3; a weak D match, TRBD2 (5 bases). Deletions cut 2 bases from V and 5 bases from J, with 18 bases between. The germline CDR1 and CDR2 sequences are ENHRY and SYGVKD. This CDR3 has 16 amino acids. Here the CDR3 reads CAISEGVSGGPETQYF. In nucleotides, the CDR3 is TGTGCCATCAGTGAGGGTGTCTCTGGCGGGCCGGAGACCCAGTACTTC.

The chain employs TRBV5-1 and TRBJ1-5; perhaps TRBD1 as D (5 bases). CDR1 is SGHRS and CDR2 is YFSETQ in the germline V gene. This CDR3 has 14 residues. V was cut by 0 bases and J by 4 bases, with 8 bases left in between. CDR3 sequence (DNA): TGCGCCAGCAGCTTGGCCCCAGGGAATCAGCCCCAGCATTTT. Protein: CASSLAPGNQPQHF.

The V and J genes are TRBV9 and TRBJ2-7; 7 bases map to TRBD2. Germline lookup yields CDR1 SGDLS and CDR2 YYNGEE. V lost 3 bases, J lost 2 bases, and 5 bases stayed unmatched. This CDR3 has 14 residues. The CDR3 DNA reads as TGTGCCAGCAGCGGGGGGGGACCTACCTACGAGCAGTACTTC. It yields the protein CASSGGGPTYEQYF.

The chain uses TRBV6-5 and TRBJ2-2; TRBD2 aligns across 7 bases. The CDR3 is 15 residues long. The germline CDR1 and CDR2 sequences are MNHEY and SVGAGI. The V gene end was trimmed by 7 bases and the J gene end by 2 bases; junction bases not matched to a gene: 7. CDR3 loop: CASTPGTTNTGELFF. The CDR3 DNA follows: TGTGCCAGCACCCCAGGGACTACTAACACCGGGGAGCTGTTTTTT.

The chain is built from TRBV2 and TRBJ2-7; tentative D call: TRBD1 (5 bases). Trimming took 3 bases from V and 3 from J, leaving 9 bases between them. The CDR3 runs to 13 residues. The germline V gene encodes CDR1 SNHLY and CDR2 FYNNEI. The CDR3 protein is CASSESRGYEQYF. The CDR3 DNA reads as TGTGCCAGCAGTGAGTCAAGGGGCTACGAGCAGTACTTC. Together with reference TRBV2 and TRBJ2-7, the CDR3 gives the full variable domain: EPEVTQTPSHQVTQMGQEVILRCVPISNHLYFYWYRQILGQKVEFLVSFYNNEISEKSEIFDDQFSVERPDGSNFTLKIRSTKLEDSAMYFCASSESRGYEQYFGPGTRLTVT.

The chain recombines TRBV5-6 with TRBJ1-1; 7 bases are a match to TRBD1. Germline V gives CDR1 SGHDT, CDR2 YYEEEE. This CDR3 has 14 amino acids. V shed 4 bases and J 1 base; nucleotides not matched to a gene: 4. The CDR3 spells CASSRRDRNTEAFF. The CDR3 nucleotides read TGTGCCAGCAGCCGTAGGGACAGGAACACTGAAGCTTTCTTT.

This clone was observed a handful of times. The chain combines TRBV6-6 with TRBJ2-2; TRBD2 matches at 14 bases. The length of the CDR3 is 15 residues. Unmatched junction bases numbered 8, after V lost 11 bases and J lost 6 bases. The germline gives CDR1 MNHNY, CDR2 SVGAGI (reference sequence). CDR3 residues: CAARLAGGSAGELFF. The CDR3 bases are TGTGCCGCCAGACTAGCGGGGGGGAGCGCCGGGGAGCTGTTTTTT.

This chain connects TRBV18 to TRBJ1-5; 10 bases agree with TRBD1. Per germline, CDR1 KGHSH and CDR2 LQKENI. With V trimmed by 3 bases and J by 4 bases, 6 bases remained unmatched. CDR3 length: 16 amino acids. The CDR3 is CASSPWADRGNQPQHF. CDR3 nucleotide sequence: TGTGCCAGCTCACCGTGGGCGGACAGGGGGAATCAGCCCCAGCATTTT.

This clone is a singleton in its sample. The CDR3 loop is CASRRGGNADTQYF. In nucleotides, the CDR3 is TGTGCCAGCAGGCGGGGGGGGAACGCAGATACGCAGTATTTT. This sequence joins TRBV6-5 and TRBJ2-3; TRBD2 matches at 9 bases. Per the germline V gene, CDR1 is MNHEY and CDR2 is SVGAGI. This CDR3 region has 14 residues. V shed 6 bases, J shed 4 bases, and the junction held 5 bases outside the gene matches.

The chain links TRBV4-1 to TRBJ2-1, with D tentatively TRBD1 (5 bases). CDR3 length: 14 residues. With 0 bases removed from V and 7 bases from J, the gap between germline ends came to 10 bases. Per germline, CDR1 MGHRA and CDR2 YSYEKL. CDR3 sequence (DNA): TGCGCCAGCAGCCAAGATGGGGCCGAAAATGAGCAGTTCTTC. Translating it yields CASSQDGAENEQFF.

V usage is TRBV10-3 and J usage is TRBJ1-5; D remains unclear. Germline CDR1 and CDR2: ENHRY and SYGVKD. With 3 bases removed from V and 7 bases from J, the gap between germline ends came to 19 bases. This CDR3 is built from 16 residues. CDR3 protein: CAISDGWVAEEQPQHF. The CDR3 DNA sequence: TGTGCCATCAGTGACGGGTGGGTCGCAGAGGAACAGCCCCAGCATTTT.

The rearrangement links TRBV27 to TRBJ2-7; 8 bases are a match to TRBD2. The V gene end was trimmed by 2 bases and the J gene end by 3 bases; junction bases not matched to a gene: 3. The germline CDR1 and CDR2 sequences are MNHEY and SMNVEV (reference sequence). This CDR3 region has 14 residues. CDR3 protein: CASSLRGGIYEQYF. The DNA of the CDR3 is TGTGCCAGCAGTTTACGGGGGGGCATCTACGAGCAGTACTTC.